Listed below are T cell receptor beta chains from one sample, sequenced in a study of human T cells and chemical hapten exposure. One entry per CDR3 protein, called by TCRdb with MiXCR from the RACE reads. This repertoire shows approximately 88,000 distinct CDR3 sequences, 10% to 15% found once; its top ten account for around 5.8%. The source material was whole blood, sampled in connection with sensitization to the hapten diphenylcyclopropenone (DPC). These receptors originate from a woman in her forties or fifties with alopecia areata. Some clones in this sample may be carry-over from other donors' samples. Both conserved end residues are part of each CDR3. The D gene is left open where the match is weak. Size is omitted from some rows. Given values are once, few, many or a class for expanded clones.

V	size	D	J	DNA	CDR3
TRBV7-2	few	-	TRBJ1-6	TGTGCCAGCAGCTTATGGCCCGACCCTAATTCACCCCTCCACTTT	CASSLWPDPNSPLHF
TRBV5-1	few	TRBD2	TRBJ2-1	TGCGCCAGCAGCGCGGGACTAGCGGACTACAATGAGCAGTTCTTC	CASSAGLADYNEQFF
TRBV10-3	many	-	TRBJ2-1	TGTGCCGTCTCAATATCCTACAATGAGCAGTTCTTC	CAVSISYNEQFF
TRBV29-1	-	-	TRBJ1-1	TGCAGCGTTGAGGCCTGGGCTAACACTGAAGCTTTCTTT	CSVEAWANTEAFF
TRBV20-1	-	-	TRBJ2-2	TGCAGTGCTAGAGATGGTAGAAACACCGGGGAGCTGTTTTTT	CSARDGRNTGELFF
TRBV7-9	-	TRBD2	TRBJ2-3	TGTGCCAGCAGCTTCTCGAAGGGACTAGCGGGAGGCCGGGGGATGGATACGCAGTATTTT	CASSFSKGLAGGRGMDTQYF
TRBV19	-	TRBD1	TRBJ1-5	TGTGCCTCCTCGGGACAGATGTCTCTTCCCCAGCATTTT	CASSGQMSLPQHF
TRBV11-2	-	TRBD2	TRBJ2-1	TGTGCCAGCAGCTTGTGGCGGGAGGGTATCTATGAGCAGTTCTTC	CASSLWREGIYEQFF
TRBV25-1	few	TRBD1	TRBJ1-2	TGTGCCAGCAGTGAATCCGAGTATGGGACAGTCTATGGCTACACCTTC	CASSESEYGTVYGYTF
TRBV20-1	few	-	TRBJ2-7	TGCAGTGCTAGTGACCCCGGGACGACCTACGAGCAGTACTTC	CSASDPGTTYEQYF
TRBV5-5	few	-	TRBJ2-2	TGTGCCAGCAGCTTCGTAAACACCGGGGAGCTGTTTTTT	CASSFVNTGELFF
TRBV5-6	-	TRBD2	TRBJ2-7	TGTGCCAGCAGCTTGCGGGGGGCCTACGAGCAGTACTTC	CASSLRGAYEQYF
TRBV20-1	-	-	TRBJ2-1	TGCAGTGGGGGACCGGGCCCCAGGGATGAGCAGTTCTTC	CSGGPGPRDEQFF
TRBV7-6	many	TRBD2	TRBJ2-3	TGTGCCAGCAGCTTGGAGGTGGGACTAGCGGGCACAGATACGCAGTATTTT	CASSLEVGLAGTDTQYF
TRBV11-2	few	TRBD2	TRBJ2-1	TGTGCCAGCAGCCCTTGGGCCAGCGGGAAAGGTTGGGATGAGCAGTTCTTC	CASSPWASGKGWDEQFF
TRBV6-5	few	TRBD2	TRBJ2-3	TGTGCCAGCGGGGGACTAGGGGTGATAGATACGCAGTATTTT	CASGGLGVIDTQYF
TRBV6-4	many	-	TRBJ1-2	TGTGCCAGCAGTGATTCCACAGAGACCGATGGCTACACCTTC	CASSDSTETDGYTF
TRBV18	few	-	TRBJ2-1	TGTGCCAGCTCAGGGTGGAGGGCCGGATATGAGCAGTTCTTC	CASSGWRAGYEQFF
TRBV29-1	-	-	TRBJ1-1	TGCAGCGTTGAGTGGCAACGACCGAACACTGAAGCTTTCTTT	CSVEWQRPNTEAFF
TRBV19	-	-	TRBJ1-5	TGTGCCAGTAGTATCAGTAGCAATCAGCCCCAGCATTTT	CASSISSNQPQHF
TRBV15	-	-	TRBJ2-3	TGTGCCACCAGCAGAGACCGACCACGGGGCACAGATACGCAGTATTTT	CATSRDRPRGTDTQYF
TRBV5-6	-	-	TRBJ1-5	TGTGCCAGCAGCCATATGGCGACCCTCCCTCAGCCCCAGCATTTT	CASSHMATLPQPQHF
TRBV2	few	-	TRBJ2-6	TGTGCCAGCAGTGGAATCATTTCTGGGGCCAACGTCCTGACTTTC	CASSGIISGANVLTF
TRBV19	many	-	TRBJ2-2	TGTGCCAGTAGTAAGAGGGTGGGGAACACCGGGGAGCTGTTTTTT	CASSKRVGNTGELFF
TRBV29-1	few	-	TRBJ2-7	TGCAGCGTTGGGGCGGGACCCGCGGTCGAGCAGTACTTC	CSVGAGPAVEQYF
TRBV7-2	few	-	TRBJ2-7	TGTGCCAGCAGTTTAAACAAGGTGGCAGGAAGCTCCTACGAGCAGTACTTC	CASSLNKVAGSSYEQYF
TRBV29-1	few	-	TRBJ1-3	TGCAGCGTTGAAGGAAAGGGAAGCTCTGGAAACACCATATATTTT	CSVEGKGSSGNTIYF
TRBV5-4	-	-	TRBJ1-1	TGTGCCAGCAGCTTGGCCAGGGCAGGGGTTATGAACACTGAAGCTTTCTTT	CASSLARAGVMNTEAFF
TRBV20-1	few	-	TRBJ2-3	TGCAGTGCACGGACCTGGGGAGATACGCAGTATTTT	CSARTWGDTQYF
TRBV29-1	-	TRBD1	TRBJ1-1	TGCAGCGTTGAAGAGAAGGGACAGGGTGGTGAAGCTTTCTTT	CSVEEKGQGGEAFF
TRBV20-1	few	-	TRBJ2-3	TGCAGTGCTAGGGCCCGCGTCATCCTAGATACGCAGTATTTT	CSARARVILDTQYF
TRBV5-1	-	-	TRBJ2-5	TGCGCCAGCAGCTTCTCCGGGTCACAAGAGACCCAGTACTTC	CASSFSGSQETQYF
TRBV10-3	-	-	TRBJ2-6	TGTGCCATCAGTGAGTCTCCGTGGCAGGTACGCTCTGGGGCCAACGTCCTGACTTTC	CAISESPWQVRSGANVLTF
TRBV5-4	-	-	TRBJ2-7	TGTGCCAGCAGCTTGGGGTGGCGGGTAAGCTCCTACGAGCAGTACTTC	CASSLGWRVSSYEQYF
TRBV9	few	TRBD1	TRBJ2-7	TGTGCCAGCAGCGTCAGACTTCAGGGGGTTGGGGAGCAGTACTTC	CASSVRLQGVGEQYF
TRBV7-9	few	-	TRBJ2-7	TGTGCCAGCAGCTTCAACCGGGACGAAGGAGAGCAGTACTTC	CASSFNRDEGEQYF
TRBV15	few	-	TRBJ2-1	TGTGCCACCAGCAGAGCACGGATTAACAATGAGCAGTTCTTC	CATSRARINNEQFF
TRBV12-3/TRBV12-4	-	TRBD2	TRBJ2-5	TGTGCCAGCAGTCCCCGTTTGGGCGGGGGCCAAGAGACCCAGTACTTC	CASSPRLGGGQETQYF
TRBV20-1	-	-	TRBJ2-5	TGCAGTGCTACCTCGCCCTTTGGAAGCGAGACCCAGTACTTC	CSATSPFGSETQYF
TRBV29-1	many	TRBD2	TRBJ2-3	TGCAGCCTTGGGGGCACTAGCGGTACCACAGATACGCAGTATTTT	CSLGGTSGTTDTQYF
TRBV7-2	many	-	TRBJ2-1	TGTGCCAGCAGCTTAGGGACCGGACCCTACAATGAGCAGTTCTTC	CASSLGTGPYNEQFF
TRBV5-1	-	-	TRBJ2-2	TGCGCCAGCAGGCCCCGGGACAAGAACACCGGGGAGCTGTTTTTT	CASRPRDKNTGELFF
TRBV12-3/TRBV12-4	-	-	TRBJ1-1	TGTGCCAGCTCCGGGGTATGGACTGAAGCTTTCTTT	CASSGVWTEAFF
TRBV18	many	TRBD1	TRBJ1-3	TGTGCCAGCGCGACAGGGAATACTGGAAACACCATATATTTT	CASATGNTGNTIYF
TRBV20-1	many	TRBD1	TRBJ1-2	TGCAGTGCTATGTCCCGGGACAGGGGTCGTCTTTTTTATGGCTACACCTTC	CSAMSRDRGRLFYGYTF
TRBV7-2	few	-	TRBJ2-3	TGTGCCAGCAGCTTAGTCTCTAGCGGCACAGATACGCAGTATTTT	CASSLVSSGTDTQYF
TRBV5-4	many	-	TRBJ2-7	TGTGCCAGCAGCCTTGATCACGAGCAGTACTTC	CASSLDHEQYF
TRBV20-1	many	TRBD2	TRBJ2-4	TGCAGTGCTTCACTAGCGGGAGGTGCCAAAAACATTCAGTACTTC	CSASLAGGAKNIQYF
TRBV27	many	-	TRBJ1-5	TGTGCCAGCAGGTTGACAGAGTATAGCAATCAGCCCCAGCATTTT	CASRLTEYSNQPQHF
TRBV20-1	few	-	TRBJ1-2	TGCAGTGCCACTCAAGGCTATGGCTACACCTTC	CSATQGYGYTF